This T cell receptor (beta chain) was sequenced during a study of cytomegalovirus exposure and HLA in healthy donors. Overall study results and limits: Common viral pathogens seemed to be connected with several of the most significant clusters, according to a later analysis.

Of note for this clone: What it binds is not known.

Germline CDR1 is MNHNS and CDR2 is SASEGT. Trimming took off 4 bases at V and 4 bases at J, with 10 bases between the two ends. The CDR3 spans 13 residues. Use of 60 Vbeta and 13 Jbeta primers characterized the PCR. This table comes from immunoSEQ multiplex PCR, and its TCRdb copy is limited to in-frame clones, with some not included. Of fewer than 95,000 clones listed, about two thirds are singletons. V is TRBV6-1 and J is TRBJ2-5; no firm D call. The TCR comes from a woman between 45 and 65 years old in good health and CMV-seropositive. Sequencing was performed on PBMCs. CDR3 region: CASSGPSVETQYF. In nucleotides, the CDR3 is TGTGCCAGCAGTGGTCCCAGTGTAGAGACCCAGTACTTC.